Following are 14 T cell receptor beta chains from one sample sequenced in a study of blood T cell repertoires in COVID-19 (TCRdb year 2020). The library was built by means of the immunoSEQ multiplex PCR assay. TCRdb's version of the immuneACCESS table is confined to in-frame rearrangements and falls short of the full clone set. An unresolved V gene accounts for under half of the shortfall where checked; the remainder is of unknown origin. A total of approximately 210,000 clones appear in this sample, just over 90% of them only once. 1% to 1.5% of the sample is in the top ten clones. Material for sequencing was peripheral blood. These receptor sequences come from a man younger than 40 with acute or convalescent COVID-19.

The CDR3 region has the DNA TGTGCCAGCAGTTTTGCGGGTTACACAGATACGCAGTATTTT. It is translated as CASSFAGYTDTQYF. This sequence joins TRBV27 and TRBJ2-3, with a weak D call TRBD2 (5 bases). Germline-derived CDR1 and CDR2 are MNHEY and SMNVEV (reference sequence). The CDR3 has 14 amino acids. V lost 3 bases and J lost 2, with 9 bases in between.

CDR3 in DNA: TGTGCCACAGATTCTGCTAGCGGGGGGTACAATGAGCAGTTCTTC. Protein sequence: CATDSASGGYNEQFF. The rearrangement joins TRBV6-5 to TRBJ2-1, with TRBD2 identical over 11 bases. In germline, CDR1 is MNHEY, CDR2 SVGAGI. The CDR3 is 15 amino acids. Trimming removed 10 bases from V and 4 bases from J; junction bases left unmatched: 9.

The chain couples TRBV10-3 to TRBJ1-1, with 10 positions matching TRBD1. There are 15 residues in the CDR3. The trim removed 2 bases at V and 4 bases at J, leaving 4 bases unmatched. Germline V gene sequence: CDR1 ENHRY, CDR2 SYGVKD. CDR3 DNA: TGTGCCATCAGTGAGGGACAGGGGGGGACCACTGAAGCTTTCTTT. It yields the protein CAISEGQGGTTEAFF.

The chain employs TRBV6-1 and TRBJ2-7; 7 nucleotides match TRBD1. Trimming cost V 2 bases and J 1 base; bases outside gene matches: 2. Germline CDR1 and CDR2: MNHNS and SASEGT. This CDR3 comprises 14 residues. For the CDR3, the DNA is TGTGCCAGCAGTGAACCGGGACAGTCCTACGAGCAGTACTTC. It is translated as CASSEPGQSYEQYF.

V is TRBV29-1 and J is TRBJ1-2; D is ambiguous. V was shortened by 5 bases and J by 1 base, with 5 bases between the two germline ends. The CDR3 contains 11 residues. Looked up from germline, CDR1 is SQVTM and CDR2 is ANQGSEA. CDR3 sequence: CSVLINYGYTF. Written as DNA, the CDR3 is TGCAGCGTTCTTATTAACTATGGCTACACCTTC.

The chain employs TRBV19 and TRBJ2-1; TRBD1 is a possible D gene (6 bases). CDR1 LNHDA and CDR2 SQIVND come from the germline V gene (reference sequence). The CDR3 sequence is 13 residues long. Trimming took 6 bases from V and 10 from J, leaving 16 bases between them. The CDR3 coding sequence is TGTGCCAGTAGGATGGACAGTGCAAGGGAGCAGTTCTTC. This codes for CASRMDSAREQFF.

The rearrangement uses TRBV9 and TRBJ2-1, with 7 bases aligning to TRBD2. The V gene's germline CDR1 is SGDLS and CDR2 YYNGEE. Trimming cost V 4 bases and J 9 bases; bases outside gene matches: 13. The CDR3 contains 15 residues. CDR3 region: CASSSPGTNRPEQFF. CDR3 nucleotides: TGTGCCAGCAGCTCTCCCGGGACTAATCGTCCTGAGCAGTTCTTC.

This clone was recorded only once. This chain connects TRBV6-6 to TRBJ1-4; tentative D call: TRBD1 (5 bases). Germline-derived CDR1 and CDR2 are MNHNY and SVGAGI (reference sequence). Deletions cut 5 bases from V and 12 bases from J, with 13 bases between. This CDR3 is 12 amino acids long. CDR3 DNA sequence: TGTGCCAGCAGTCCAAGCTTCAGGGAACTGTTTTTT. Translating gives CASSPSFRELFF.

The genes are TRBV28 and TRBJ2-7; TRBD1 is a possible D gene (5 bases). Trimming stripped 6 bases from V and 3 bases from J, with 6 bases between. Germline V gene lookup returns CDR1 MDHEN and CDR2 SYDVKM. The CDR3 extends over 11 amino acids. CDR3 residues: CASSQGYEQYF. The CDR3 DNA is TGTGCCAGCAGCCAGGGCTACGAGCAGTACTTC.

This sequence joins TRBV29-1 and TRBJ2-2, with 15 bases fitting TRBD2. V lost 5 bases and J lost 7; bases outside the gene matches: 5. There are 15 residues in the CDR3. Germline-derived CDR1 and CDR2 are SQVTM and ANQGSEA. Here the CDR3 DNA reads TGCAGCGTTCCGGGACTAGCGGGAGGAGGCGGGGAGCTGTTTTTT. It yields the protein CSVPGLAGGGGELFF.

This chain connects TRBV5-6 to TRBJ1-3; 7 bases agree with TRBD1. The CDR3 runs to 15 residues. Germline V gives CDR1 SGHDT, CDR2 YYEEEE. The trim removed 8 bases at V and 0 bases at J, leaving 8 bases unmatched. CDR3 sequence reads: CASRWTGYSGNTIYF. As DNA, the CDR3 is TGTGCCAGTCGCTGGACAGGCTACTCTGGAAACACCATATATTTT.

The chain has TRBV3-1 (or the pseudogene TRBV3-2) and TRBJ2-5; 8 positions match TRBD1. CDR3 length equals 15 residues. CDR1 is LGHDT, CDR2 YNNKEL, per germline (reference sequence). Trimming cost V 1 base and J 1 base; bases outside gene matches: 2. The CDR3 DNA reads TGTGCCAGCAGCCAAGGTACAGGGGGCCAAGAGACCCAGTACTTC. Its translation: CASSQGTGGQETQYF.

J is TRBJ2-2 and V is TRBV27, with TRBD2 matching 8 bases. The CDR3 sequence is 15 residues long. Germline trimming cut 3 bases from V and 6 bases from J; bases unmatched to any gene: 6. CDR1 MNHEY and CDR2 SMNVEV come from the germline V gene (reference sequence). This chain's CDR3 is CASSLVGGVPGELFF. DNA of the CDR3: TGTGCCAGCAGTTTGGTCGGGGGGGTCCCCGGGGAGCTGTTTTTT.

This clone was counted once. V gene TRBV28 combines with J gene TRBJ2-7; no clear D gene. In germline, CDR1 is MDHEN, CDR2 SYDVKM. The CDR3 contains 11 residues. V was cut by 11 bases and J by 3 bases, with 11 bases left in between. The DNA of the CDR3 is TGTGCCGGCTCGTCGGGCTACGAGCAGTACTTC. Translating gives CAGSSGYEQYF.